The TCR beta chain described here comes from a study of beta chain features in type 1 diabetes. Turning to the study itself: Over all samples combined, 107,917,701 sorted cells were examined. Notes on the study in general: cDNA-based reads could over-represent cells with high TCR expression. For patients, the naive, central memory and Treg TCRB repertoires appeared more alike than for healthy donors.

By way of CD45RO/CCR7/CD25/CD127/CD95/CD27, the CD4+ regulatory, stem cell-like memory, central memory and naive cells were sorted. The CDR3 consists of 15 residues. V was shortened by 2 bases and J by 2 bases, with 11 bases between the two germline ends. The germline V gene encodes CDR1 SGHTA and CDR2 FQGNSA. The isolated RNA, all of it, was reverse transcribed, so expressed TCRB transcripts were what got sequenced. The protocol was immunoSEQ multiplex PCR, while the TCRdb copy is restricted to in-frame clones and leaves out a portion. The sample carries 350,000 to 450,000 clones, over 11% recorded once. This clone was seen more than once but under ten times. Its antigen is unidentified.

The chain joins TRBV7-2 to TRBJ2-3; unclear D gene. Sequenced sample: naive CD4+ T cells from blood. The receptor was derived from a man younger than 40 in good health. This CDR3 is CASSLQAAHTDTQYF. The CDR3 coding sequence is TGTGCCAGCAGCTTACAGGCGGCACACACAGATACGCAGTATTTT.